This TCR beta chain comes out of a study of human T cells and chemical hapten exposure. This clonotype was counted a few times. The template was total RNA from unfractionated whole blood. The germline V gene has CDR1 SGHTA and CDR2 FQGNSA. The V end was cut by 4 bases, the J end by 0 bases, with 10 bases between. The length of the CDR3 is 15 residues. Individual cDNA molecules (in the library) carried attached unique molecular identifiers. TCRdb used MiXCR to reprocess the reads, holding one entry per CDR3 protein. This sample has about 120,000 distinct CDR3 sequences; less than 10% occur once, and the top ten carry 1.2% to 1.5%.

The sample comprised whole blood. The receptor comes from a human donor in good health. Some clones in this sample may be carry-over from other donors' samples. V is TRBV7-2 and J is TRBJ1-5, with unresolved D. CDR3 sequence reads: CASSSEGYSNQPQHF. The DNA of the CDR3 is TGTGCCAGCAGCTCGGAGGGATATAGCAATCAGCCCCAGCATTTT.